Detailed here is one T cell receptor (beta chain). Its antigen specificity is not known. There are no base qualities to consult, and no much larger clone falls within one base. The sample is drawn from a study of OX40 agonist ivuxolimab in advanced cancers. For the study in its entirety: Ivuxolimab was an agonistic, fully human IgG2 monoclonal antibody directed against OX40 (CD134), a costimulatory receptor. Intravenous ivuxolimab was administered to patients every 2 weeks at six dose levels: 0.01, 0.1, 0.3, 1.5, 3 and 10 mg/kg. In the dose-escalation cohort, 82.7% of patients were male, and the mean age was roughly 60 years, with a range of roughly 23 to 85. The point of sequencing TCRbeta in the periphery was to test whether ivuxolimab changed TCR sequence diversity and drove clonal T-cell expansion. Of the 50 or so patients in dose escalation, some 19 had hepatocellular carcinoma, around 15 had melanoma, 9 had renal cell carcinoma and 9 had head and neck cancer. Partial responses occurred in three dose-escalation patients: two with cutaneous melanoma and one with hepatocellular carcinoma. Patients were allowed to have had prior anti-PD-1, anti-PD-L1 or anti-CTLA-4 therapy, and roughly 40% of the dose-escalation patients had been treated with checkpoint inhibitors. The monotherapy dose-escalation portion (N of about 50 patients) of the phase I ivuxolimab trial is reported in the paper. On the study overall, not on this receptor specifically: Low levels of normalized T-cell clonal expansion were also seen in some patients who did not respond. At doses of 0.1 to 3.0 mg/kg, clonal expansion of both CD4+ and CD8+ T cells in blood was seen between baseline and week 6. Antigen specificity was not determined for the clonally expanded peripheral T cells. After ivuxolimab, CD8+ T cells had more expanded clones than CD4+ T cells on average. Partial responders in the 0.1-3.0 mg/kg groups had among the lowest normalized peripheral clonal expansion, especially among CD8+ T cells.

For sequencing of the TCRbeta CDR3 region, genomic DNA was extracted from the sorted cells. The immunoSEQ Assay was used to sequence the TCRbeta CDR3 regions. Here the immuneACCESS table is served through TCRdb, limited to in-frame sequences with V and J called. Missing clones are a known gap in these copies; in checked studies unresolved V genes cover under half, and the rest lacks a known reason. The sample has about 48,000 clones on record, about 87% of them singletons. Approximately 2% of the sample is taken by the ten largest. Patients with a history of autoimmune disease or receiving systemic immunosuppression were excluded from the trial. Peripheral blood for TCR sequencing was drawn from every dose cohort at baseline, at cycle 4 day 1 and at cycle 7 day 1. The samples were drawn from a first-in-human, open-label, multicenter phase I dose-escalation trial of ivuxolimab. Adults with locally advanced or metastatic melanoma, renal cell carcinoma, hepatocellular carcinoma or head and neck squamous cell carcinoma were enrolled in the trial. Before TCR sequencing, CD4+ T cells and CD8+ T cells from peripheral blood were sorted into separate populations.

The CDR3 measures 11 amino acids from cysteine to phenylalanine. Of the read, only the CDR3 DNA is kept; its 33 bases are in frame from base 1. Relative to germline, V is 3 bases shorter and J is 3 bases shorter, with 5 bases between their ends. As encoded in the germline V gene (reference sequence), CDR1 is DFQATT while CDR2 is SNEGSKA. The sequence was collected from an adult with an advanced solid tumor such as melanoma, head and neck, liver or kidney cancer. This specimen consisted of CD4+ or CD8+ T cells sorted from blood, obtained in a trial of the OX40 agonist ivuxolimab. The sequence is built from TRBV20-1 and TRBJ2-5, with no confident D gene call. CDR3 sequence: CSARVKETQYF. The nucleotides are TGCAGTGCTAGGGTCAAAGAGACCCAGTACTTC.